A selection of T cell receptor beta chains follows, all from one sample in a study of cytomegalovirus exposure and HLA in healthy donors. Using immunoSEQ multiplex PCR, the repertoire was profiled, and TCRdb retains in-frame clones only, with some absent. This listing includes some 200,000 clones. The sequencing input was PBMCs. The origin of the receptors is a girl under 10 years old in good health and CMV-seropositive. CDR3s include the opening cysteine and the closing phenylalanine or tryptophan. Each record gives: J gene, V gene, CDR3 length, D gene, CDR3 DNA, CDR3 protein. D genes are given only for firm matches.

J gene: TRBJ1-1; V gene: TRBV28; CDR3 length: 14; D gene: TRBD1; CDR3 DNA: TGTGCCAGCACCCCCCCTGGGAGGTCAGGGGGTGCTTTCTTT; CDR3 protein: CASTPPGRSGGAFF
J gene: TRBJ2-7; V gene: TRBV5-6; CDR3 length: 15; D gene: TRBD1; CDR3 DNA: TGTGCCAGCAGCTCCCTCCGGACAGGGGGCGACGAGCAGTACTTC; CDR3 protein: CASSSLRTGGDEQYF
J gene: TRBJ2-1; V gene: TRBV28; CDR3 length: 16; D gene: TRBD2; CDR3 DNA: TGTGCCACATTTTCTGTGGGGAATAGCGGGAGTTTTGAGCAGTTCTTC; CDR3 protein: CATFSVGNSGSFEQFF
J gene: TRBJ2-7; V gene: TRBV28; CDR3 length: 17; D gene: -; CDR3 DNA: TGTGCCAGCAGCGACCCCTTGGGAGGTCCCAGCTCCTACGAGCAGTACTTC; CDR3 protein: CASSDPLGGPSSYEQYF
J gene: TRBJ1-1; V gene: TRBV5-1; CDR3 length: 18; D gene: TRBD1; CDR3 DNA: TGCGCCAGCAGCTTGGCGGGACAGGGTATAGGGCCGAACACTGAAGCTTTCTTT; CDR3 protein: CASSLAGQGIGPNTEAFF
J gene: TRBJ1-2; V gene: TRBV6-1; CDR3 length: 12; D gene: -; CDR3 DNA: TGTGCCAGCAGCAAAGACAGATATGGCTACACCTTC; CDR3 protein: CASSKDRYGYTF
J gene: TRBJ1-1; V gene: TRBV6-1; CDR3 length: 17; D gene: -; CDR3 DNA: TGTGCCAGCAGTGACCCCTCCACCCTCAGGGGAGACACTGAAGCTTTCTTT; CDR3 protein: CASSDPSTLRGDTEAFF
J gene: TRBJ1-3; V gene: TRBV10-1; CDR3 length: 15; D gene: TRBD1; CDR3 DNA: TGCGCCAGCCTGACAGGGGAACGCTCTGGAAACACCATATATTTT; CDR3 protein: CASLTGERSGNTIYF
J gene: TRBJ2-7; V gene: TRBV5-4; CDR3 length: 16; D gene: TRBD1; CDR3 DNA: TGTGCCAGCAGCCGGTCGGGCGGGACAGGGCTCTACGAGCAGTACTTC; CDR3 protein: CASSRSGGTGLYEQYF
J gene: TRBJ2-2; V gene: TRBV6-1; CDR3 length: 17; D gene: TRBD2; CDR3 DNA: TGTGCCAGCAGTGGGACTAGCGGGGGGTCGAACACCGGGGAGCTGTTTTTT; CDR3 protein: CASSGTSGGSNTGELFF
J gene: TRBJ1-4; V gene: TRBV27; CDR3 length: 15; D gene: -; CDR3 DNA: TGTGCCAGCAGTTTATCCCCAGGCGGAGGGGAAAAACTGTTTTTT; CDR3 protein: CASSLSPGGGEKLFF
J gene: TRBJ1-2; V gene: TRBV27; CDR3 length: 13; D gene: -; CDR3 DNA: TGTGCCAGCAGTTTGGGCCAGGGAAACGGCTACACCTTC; CDR3 protein: CASSLGQGNGYTF
J gene: TRBJ2-1; V gene: TRBV4-1; CDR3 length: 17; D gene: -; CDR3 DNA: TGCGCCAGCAGCCAAGAGCGAGACCCGACGGGCTACAATGAGCAGTTCTTC; CDR3 protein: CASSQERDPTGYNEQFF
J gene: TRBJ1-2; V gene: TRBV13; CDR3 length: 16; D gene: TRBD1; CDR3 DNA: TGTGCCAGCAGCTTTCCCGACCCCCGACAGGGTAATGGCTACACCTTC; CDR3 protein: CASSFPDPRQGNGYTF
J gene: TRBJ2-7; V gene: TRBV4-1; CDR3 length: 17; D gene: -; CDR3 DNA: TGCGCCAGCAGCCAAGCCACCGGGGGAGCGGAGAACTACGAGCAGTACTTC; CDR3 protein: CASSQATGGAENYEQYF
J gene: TRBJ2-7; V gene: TRBV27; CDR3 length: 17; D gene: TRBD2; CDR3 DNA: TGTGCCAGCAGTCTTACGTTCCCGGGACTAGCGCCATACGAGCAGTACTTC; CDR3 protein: CASSLTFPGLAPYEQYF
J gene: TRBJ2-1; V gene: TRBV27; CDR3 length: 15; D gene: TRBD1; CDR3 DNA: TGTGCCAGCAACTCCGGCCGGGACAGGTACAATGAGCAGTTCTTC; CDR3 protein: CASNSGRDRYNEQFF
J gene: TRBJ2-1; V gene: TRBV29-1; CDR3 length: 16; D gene: -; CDR3 DNA: TGCAGCGTTGATTGGGGCCGGATATACTCCTACAATGAGCAGTTCTTC; CDR3 protein: CSVDWGRIYSYNEQFF
J gene: TRBJ1-3; V gene: TRBV18; CDR3 length: 15; D gene: -; CDR3 DNA: TGTGCCAGCTCACCTTCACAGGGCGCAGGAAACACCATATATTTT; CDR3 protein: CASSPSQGAGNTIYF
J gene: TRBJ2-1; V gene: TRBV5-1; CDR3 length: 16; D gene: TRBD2; CDR3 DNA: TGCGCCAGCAGCCCCGCTCGGACTAGCGGAGGCAATGAGCAGTTCTTC; CDR3 protein: CASSPARTSGGNEQFF
J gene: TRBJ1-2; V gene: TRBV6-1; CDR3 length: 11; D gene: TRBD1; CDR3 DNA: TGTGCCAGTGGACAGGGCTATGGCTACACCTTC; CDR3 protein: CASGQGYGYTF
J gene: TRBJ2-7; V gene: TRBV6-1; CDR3 length: 13; D gene: -; CDR3 DNA: TGTGCCAGCAGTCTTGCCGAACAGTACGAGCAGTACTTC; CDR3 protein: CASSLAEQYEQYF